The following is a TCR beta chain sequence with its context. The antigen this receptor binds is unknown. No clone much larger than this one lies a single base away; base qualities are absent. The V and J ends are trimmed by 1 base and 3 bases, leaving 6 bases between them. CDR1 is given as LGHDT and CDR2 as YNNKEL, both from the germline V gene (reference sequence). The CDR3 runs 13 residues from the cysteine to the phenylalanine. Only the CDR3 portion is preserved as DNA: 39 bases, with reading frame beginning at the first base. Whole blood was collected in K2EDTA tubes by collaborating institutions according to the institutions' own protocols. For TCRbeta analysis, collaborators shipped samples as frozen whole blood, isolated PBMCs, or DNA extracted from either of those sample types. The immunoSEQ Assay, a bias-controlled multiplex PCR, was used to amplify TCRbeta CDR3 regions from genomic DNA. In the source study's methods: Nucleated cell counts per sample were estimated from amplification of reference gene primers within the assay. To quantify the absolute abundance of each unique TCRbeta CDR3 rearrangement, sequence reads were collapsed and filtered. Productive Simpson clonality was computed per sample as the square root of Simpson's diversity index over productive rearrangements. Imported from immuneACCESS, the table was reduced by TCRdb to in-frame sequences with V and J called. These copies leave out some clones; in studies compared against another copy, an unresolved V gene accounts for under half, and the cause of the remainder is not known. V and J calls and clone size are given by that table; D and trimming were obtained from the DNA. This sample has approximately 240,000 clones in its table, and more than 65% of those were observed once. Less than 2.5% of the sample comes from the top ten.

This sample stems from a study of blood T cell repertoires in COVID-19 (dated by TCRdb to 2020 to 2022). Regarding the research as a whole: Samples covering the acute and convalescent phases of COVID-19 were provided by collaborators in the United States, Italy and Spain. The material from the prospective study consisted of cDNA or gDNA derived from T cells, B-cell-depleted T cells, or PBMCs. Subjects who had been exposed to COVID-19, were actively infected with it, or had recovered from it provided the deeply sampled blood TCRbeta repertoires that made up the dataset. The repertoires were released in a freely available public database meant as a resource for research on the immune response to SARS-CoV-2. Samples came from the ongoing ImmuneRACE study (first 160 participants) plus 1,254 subjects from 6 global collaborators. Nearly every sample came with metadata listing a de-identified subject ID, COVID-19 status, age in years and sex. Where HLA class I and class II types were available, the types were taken from metadata supplied by the sample provider, not from assay-based typing. What the research found in general, with its limitations: How much clinical and demographic metadata was included differed by source and by participant, and the metadata was provided uncurated.

This sequence originates from a woman aged 55-70 years with acute or convalescent COVID-19. Recombination joined TRBV3-1 (or the pseudogene TRBV3-2) with TRBJ2-5; the D gene is not confidently resolved. The sequenced material came from peripheral blood. The nucleotides are TGTGCCAGCAGCCAAGCCTCAGAAGAGACCCAGTACTTC. This codes for CASSQASEETQYF.